In its sample, the clone carrying this T cell receptor (beta chain) was seen a few times. Its matching antigen is unknown. These data originate in a study of CD8+ T cells in alopecia areata. In the study overall: The drug, tofacitinib, lasted 6 to 18 months, followed by 6 months off drug.

Extracted RNA was reverse transcribed into cDNA, the sequencing template. Using immunoSEQ multiplex PCR, the repertoire was profiled, and TCRdb retains in-frame clones only, with some absent. The sample records just over 150,000 clones, around half being singletons. Overall study findings and caveats: The study found higher clonality in lesional than normal scalp, especially in alopecia totalis/universalis.

Germline CDR1 SGDLS, CDR2 YYNGEE. CDR3 length: 12 residues. V was shortened by 3 bases and J by 5 bases, with 6 bases between the two germline ends. V usage is TRBV9 and J usage is TRBJ2-1; D is uncertain. The TCR comes from a human donor with alopecia areata. The sequencing used CD8+ T cells sorted from blood, collected at week 0. The CDR3 region is CASSENDNEQFF. The CDR3, as DNA: TGTGCCAGCAGCGAAAACGACAATGAGCAGTTCTTC.